One T cell receptor (beta chain) is described in this entry. Its antigen is as yet unknown. Autoimmune disease history or systemic immunosuppression led to patient exclusion. TCRdb keeps only in-frame clones here, not all; method: immunoSEQ multiplex PCR. The sample lists some 94,000 clones; approximately 89% were seen once. Germline assignment: CDR1 SGHNT and CDR2 YENEEA. This CDR3 has 15 residues. Trimming removed 1 base from V and 4 bases from J, with 12 bases in between. This sample was included in a study of OX40 agonist ivuxolimab in advanced cancers. Findings of the study overall: There was clonal expansion of CD4+ and CD8+ blood T cells by week 6 at 0.1 to 3.0 mg/kg.

The sequencing here drew on CD4+ or CD8+ T cells sorted from blood, taken in a trial of the OX40 agonist ivuxolimab. The clonotype was recovered from an adult with an advanced solid tumor such as melanoma, head and neck, liver or kidney cancer. J is TRBJ2-3 and V is TRBV11-3; D remains unclear. This chain's CDR3 is CASSLVALSSDTQYF. For the CDR3, the DNA is TGTGCCAGCAGCTTAGTCGCCTTAAGTTCAGATACGCAGTATTTT.